The 24 T cell receptor beta chains in this list originate from one sample, sequenced in a study of neurological immune-mediated disorders. TCRdb passed the 5' RACE reads through MiXCR, listing each CDR3 protein once. This table holds tens of thousands of distinct CDR3 sequences, roughly 15% found once. The sequenced material came from CD4+ T cells from blood. The receptors stem from a woman aged 60-70 years with HTLV-1-associated myelopathy (HAM/TSP).

The rearrangement uses TRBV7-8 and TRBJ1-2; a weak D match, TRBD1 (5 bases). The V and J ends lost 5 bases and 4 bases respectively, with 17 bases between them. The CDR3 totals 15 residues. Looked up from germline, CDR1 is SGHVS and CDR2 is FQNEAQ. The CDR3 region is CASSPPPRARYGYTF. In DNA, the CDR3 is TGTGCCAGCAGCCCGCCCCCCAGGGCCCGCTATGGCTACACCTTC.

This clonotype has at least ten counts. The genes are TRBV6-6 and TRBJ2-7; D not resolved. The CDR3 is made up of 13 amino acids. Germline V gives CDR1 MNHNY, CDR2 SVGAGI (reference sequence). V was trimmed by 0 bases and J by 3 bases, leaving 6 bases between them. The CDR3 sequence: CASSYSADYEQYF. CDR3 nucleotide sequence: TGTGCCAGCAGTTACTCGGCGGACTACGAGCAGTACTTC.

This clonotype has a count of ten or more. J is TRBJ1-5 and V is TRBV20-1; no clear D. The CDR3 length is 15 residues. Between the trimmed V and J ends, which lost 6 bases and 5 bases, there was a span of 20 bases. Germline V gene sequence: CDR1 DFQATT, CDR2 SNEGSKA (reference sequence). The CDR3 is CSAISQPTGDQPQHF. CDR3 coding DNA: TGCAGTGCCATATCACAACCAACCGGGGATCAGCCCCAGCATTTT.

This clonotype appeared a single time. Germline and junction disagree at one end, which may indicate a read error. The V gene is TRBV6-1, the J gene TRBJ1-2; a possible D gene is TRBD1 (6 bases). This CDR3 contains 15 residues. Germline CDR1 MNHNS, CDR2 SASEGT. CDR3 in amino acids: CGSSEVVGAGYGYTF. In nucleotides, the CDR3 is TGTGGCAGCAGTGAAGTTGTGGGGGCCGGCTATGGCTACACCTTC.

This clonotype was detected ten times or more. This sequence joins TRBV12-3 or TRBV12-4 and TRBJ2-2; no firm D call. Trimming stripped 6 bases from V and 0 bases from J, with 5 bases between. CDR3 size: 13 residues. The CDR3 region is CASRYTNTGELFF. Here the CDR3 DNA reads TGTGCCAGCAGGTACACGAACACCGGGGAGCTGTTTTTT.

This clonotype occurred many times. The chain joins TRBV7-9 to TRBJ2-4; no clear D. CDR3 size: 11 residues. V lost 1 base, J lost 8 bases, and 3 bases lay in between. Germline loops: CDR1 SEHNR, CDR2 FQNEAQ (reference sequence). CDR3 bases: TGTGCCAGCAGCTTAGGGGACATTCAGTACTTC. This encodes CASSLGDIQYF.

This clonotype was seen at least ten times. The gene calls are TRBV3-1 and TRBJ2-7; 9 positions agree with TRBD1. Germline CDR1 LGHDT, CDR2 YNNKEL (reference sequence). The CDR3 is 15 amino acids. V shed 1 base and J 2 bases; nucleotides not matched to a gene: 3. The CDR3 nucleotides read TGTGCCAGCAGCCAAGGGGACAGGGCCACCTACGAGCAGTACTTC. Translating gives CASSQGDRATYEQYF.

This clonotype was observed many times. The rearrangement links TRBV2 to TRBJ2-3; perhaps D is TRBD1 or TRBD2 (5 bases each). Trimming took 8 bases from V and 2 from J, leaving 14 bases between them. The length of the CDR3 is 14 residues. Germline V gene lookup returns CDR1 SNHLY and CDR2 FYNNEI. The CDR3 DNA follows: TGTGCCAGCGAGGGACCGTATAACACAGATACGCAGTATTTT. Protein: CASEGPYNTDTQYF.

This clonotype came up many times. The CDR3 here is CASSPSDRINYGYTF. The CDR3 DNA sequence: TGTGCCAGCAGCCCCTCGGACAGGATCAACTATGGCTACACCTTC. This chain joins TRBV7-9 and TRBJ1-2, with TRBD1 identical over 7 bases. Trimming at V came to 5 bases and at J to 2 bases, leaving 8 bases not matched to a gene. Germline-derived CDR1 and CDR2 are SEHNR and FQNEAQ (reference sequence). This CDR3 comprises 15 residues.

V gene TRBV3-1 combines with J gene TRBJ2-2, with no clear D. This CDR3 contains 15 residues. Germline V gives CDR1 LGHDT, CDR2 YNNKEL (reference sequence). V gave up 5 bases and J gave up 1 base, with 11 bases separating them. The CDR3 DNA sequence: TGTGCCAGCAGCTCTAGGGCTATGAACACCGGGGAGCTGTTTTTT. It translates to CASSSRAMNTGELFF.

Relative to its sample, this clonotype is medium-sized. This sequence joins TRBV20-1 and TRBJ1-4; weak D call: TRBD1 (5 bases). The V end lost 5 bases, the J end lost 0 bases, and 10 bases lay between the germline ends. The CDR3 loop spans 14 amino acids. Per the germline V gene, CDR1 is DFQATT and CDR2 is SNEGSKA (reference sequence). CDR3 sequence reads: CSAQRQPTNEKLFF. The CDR3 DNA is TGCAGTGCTCAAAGACAGCCAACTAATGAAAAACTGTTTTTT.

This clonotype came up many times. Here the CDR3 DNA reads TGTGCCACCAGCAGAGTGGGGGAGCTCTCTGGGGCCAACGTCCTGACTTTC. It codes for CATSRVGELSGANVLTF. The chain recombines TRBV15 with TRBJ2-6, with D perhaps being TRBD1 or TRBD2 (5 bases each). Deletions cut 1 base from V and 0 bases from J, with 10 bases between. CDR3 length: 17 amino acids. CDR1 and CDR2 from the germline V gene are LNHNV and YYDKDF (reference sequence).

This clonotype was seen ten or more times. The V and J genes are TRBV6-1 and TRBJ1-1; D possibly corresponds to TRBD1 (5 bases). The V end lost 0 bases, the J end lost 0 bases, and 5 bases lay between the germline ends. Germline CDR1 MNHNS, CDR2 SASEGT. The CDR3 has 14 amino acids. In DNA form, the CDR3 reads TGTGCCAGCAGTGAAGCGGGGGTGAACACTGAAGCTTTCTTT. Translation gives CASSEAGVNTEAFF.

This clonotype came up many times. The V call is TRBV7-2, the J call TRBJ2-2; D ambiguous. Germline V gene sequence: CDR1 SGHTA, CDR2 FQGNSA. The CDR3 extends over 14 amino acids. The V gene lost 5 bases and the J gene lost 3 bases, with 10 bases spanning the gap. The CDR3 here is CASSKDSYTGELFF. In DNA, the CDR3 is TGTGCCAGCAGCAAAGACTCATACACCGGGGAGCTGTTTTTT.

At least ten counts were recorded for this clonotype. The chain is built from TRBV20-1 and TRBJ2-1; 9 bases are a match to TRBD2. The CDR3 covers 16 residues. CDR1 and CDR2 (germline): DFQATT, SNEGSKA (reference sequence). The ends lost 5 bases at V and 4 bases at J; junction bases unmatched: 12. CDR3 in DNA: TGCAGTGCTCACACCCCGTCTAGCGGGGTTTACAATGAGCAGTTCTTC. Translated: CSAHTPSSGVYNEQFF.

Remarks on this clonotype: This could be a read error, since a much larger clone is one nucleotide away. The J gene is TRBJ1-1, the V gene TRBV27; the D is unclear. Per the germline V gene, CDR1 is MNHEY and CDR2 is SMNVEV (reference sequence). The CDR3 totals 15 residues. The CDR3 region has the DNA TGTGCCAGCCGCAGGTTGGGTAGTATGAACTCTGAAGCTTTCTTT. Protein product: CASRRLGSMNSEAFF.

This clonotype was picked up many times. The chain recombines TRBV20-1 with TRBJ2-1; possible D gene TRBD1, 6 bases. The CDR3 is 11 residues long. The germline CDR1 and CDR2 sequences are DFQATT and SNEGSKA (reference sequence). DNA for the CDR3: TGCAGCCACAGGACAGACAATGAGCAGTTCTTC. Amino acid sequence: CSHRTDNEQFF.

This clonotype has a count of ten or more. The rearrangement joins TRBV15 to TRBJ2-3; 8 bases agree with TRBD2. CDR3 length: 17 amino acids. J was trimmed by 2 bases and V by 0 bases; bases with no gene match: 7. Germline CDR1 LNHNV, CDR2 YYDKDF (reference sequence). The CDR3 nucleotides are TGTGCCACCAGCAGAGAATCAACGGGACTAGTCACAGATACGCAGTATTTT. Its translation is CATSRESTGLVTDTQYF.

This clonotype was seen repeatedly, ten times or more. The gene calls are TRBV20-1 and TRBJ1-1, with no clear D. The CDR3 runs to 14 residues. Germline CDR1 and CDR2: DFQATT and SNEGSKA (reference sequence). The V end was cut by 1 base, the J end by 0 bases, with 9 bases between. The CDR3 nucleotides read TGCAGTGCTAGAGTAGGGCGGATGAACACTGAAGCTTTCTTT. Translation: CSARVGRMNTEAFF.

This clonotype has ten or more counts. This sequence joins TRBV27 and TRBJ1-5, with a weak D call TRBD1 (6 bases). The CDR3 consists of 13 residues. V was pared by 6 bases and J by 4 bases, with 10 bases between. The germline CDR1 and CDR2 sequences are MNHEY and SMNVEV (reference sequence). The CDR3 bases are TGTGCCAGCAGAGCACAGGGTAATCAGCCCCAGCATTTT. Protein sequence: CASRAQGNQPQHF.

This clonotype was picked up many times. The chain has TRBV5-1 and TRBJ2-3, with D tentatively TRBD1 (6 bases). Deletions cut 0 bases from V and 4 bases from J, with 9 bases between. CDR3 size: 14 residues. Germline CDR1 reads SGHRS; CDR2 reads YFSETQ. As DNA, the CDR3 is TGCGCCAGCAGCTTGGTTCAGGGGTCAGATACGCAGTATTTT. Its translation: CASSLVQGSDTQYF.

Many counts were recorded for this clonotype. This chain links TRBV20-1 with TRBJ2-3; 8 bases line up with TRBD2. After removal of 0 bases from V and 4 bases from J, the junction contained 9 bases not matched to a gene. The CDR3 totals 16 residues. Germline values: CDR1 DFQATT, CDR2 SNEGSKA (reference sequence). The CDR3 DNA sequence: TGCAGTGCTAGAGATCGGCGGACTAGCAGTGCAGATACGCAGTATTTT. It codes for CSARDRRTSSADTQYF.

This clonotype was observed many times. The genes are TRBV29-1 and TRBJ2-2, with 8 positions matching TRBD2. In germline, CDR1 is SQVTM, CDR2 ANQGSEA. The trim removed 1 base at V and 3 bases at J, leaving 7 bases unmatched. The CDR3 totals 16 residues. The CDR3 DNA reads TGCAGCGTTGAAGCCCCGGGGGGGCGAGACACCGGGGAGCTGTTTTTT. This codes for CSVEAPGGRDTGELFF.

The sample holds many counts of this clonotype. The V call is TRBV20-1, the J call TRBJ1-2; D is perhaps TRBD1 (6 bases). Germline assignment: CDR1 DFQATT and CDR2 SNEGSKA (reference sequence). V was trimmed by 3 bases and J by 7 bases, leaving 12 bases between them. There are 12 residues in the CDR3. As DNA, the CDR3 is TGCAGTGCTAGTTGGGGGGCCCGTGGCTACACCTTC. It is translated as CSASWGARGYTF.